These T cell receptor beta chains were read from a single sample in a study of OX40 agonist ivuxolimab in advanced cancers. Data came from immunoSEQ multiplex PCR; TCRdb stores just in-frame clones and leaves some out. The sample shows about 45,000 clones, more than 75% of them seen only once. The source was CD4+ or CD8+ T cells sorted from blood, collected in a trial of the OX40 agonist ivuxolimab. The source of these receptors is an adult with an advanced solid tumor such as melanoma, head and neck, liver or kidney cancer. Each CDR3 is given with its conserved first and last residue. The D gene is left open where the match is weak. Rows may omit the clone size; those that give it use once, few, many or a size class.

clone size: -; D gene: TRBD2; J gene: TRBJ2-2; V gene: TRBV6-1; CDR3 protein: CASSERGGDGELFF; CDR3 DNA: TGTGCCAGCAGTGAAAGGGGAGGGGACGGGGAGCTGTTTTTT
clone size: -; D gene: -; J gene: TRBJ2-3; V gene: TRBV7-9; CDR3 protein: CASSPLLDPDTQYF; CDR3 DNA: TGTGCCAGCAGCCCGCTACTAGACCCGGATACGCAGTATTTT
clone size: few; D gene: -; J gene: TRBJ2-7; V gene: TRBV6-5; CDR3 protein: CASSSWSDIRVSEQYF; CDR3 DNA: TGTGCCAGCAGTTCTTGGAGCGACATCCGAGTGTCCGAGCAGTACTTC
clone size: -; D gene: TRBD2; J gene: TRBJ2-7; V gene: TRBV9; CDR3 protein: CASSEASGGPTNYEQYF; CDR3 DNA: TGTGCCAGCAGCGAGGCTAGCGGGGGGCCCACCAACTACGAGCAGTACTTC
clone size: -; D gene: TRBD1; J gene: TRBJ2-5; V gene: TRBV25-1; CDR3 protein: CASSEPDRAYQETQYF; CDR3 DNA: TGTGCCAGCAGTGAACCAGACAGGGCGTACCAAGAGACCCAGTACTTC
clone size: -; D gene: -; J gene: TRBJ1-2; V gene: TRBV9; CDR3 protein: CASSGTSNYGYTF; CDR3 DNA: TGTGCCAGCAGCGGAACATCGAACTATGGCTACACCTTC
clone size: -; D gene: TRBD2; J gene: TRBJ2-1; V gene: TRBV4-1; CDR3 protein: CASSRGVGGGPNEQFF; CDR3 DNA: TGCGCCAGCAGCCGAGGCGTCGGGGGGGGCCCAAATGAGCAGTTCTTC
clone size: many; D gene: -; J gene: TRBJ1-1; V gene: TRBV30; CDR3 protein: CAWSAGFGTEAFF; CDR3 DNA: TGTGCCTGGAGTGCGGGGTTCGGCACTGAAGCTTTCTTT
clone size: -; D gene: -; J gene: TRBJ1-5; V gene: TRBV5-6; CDR3 protein: CASSLGGGQPQHF; CDR3 DNA: TGTGCCAGCAGCTTGGGGGGGGGTCAGCCCCAGCATTTT
clone size: -; D gene: TRBD2; J gene: TRBJ2-5; V gene: TRBV28; CDR3 protein: CASSSPSGEQETQYF; CDR3 DNA: TGTGCCAGCAGTTCCCCTAGCGGAGAACAAGAGACCCAGTACTTC
clone size: -; D gene: -; J gene: TRBJ2-7; V gene: TRBV7-3; CDR3 protein: CASATSSRLEVYEQYF; CDR3 DNA: TGTGCCAGCGCTACATCTTCGAGGCTTGAGGTCTACGAGCAGTACTTC
clone size: -; D gene: TRBD1; J gene: TRBJ1-1; V gene: TRBV28; CDR3 protein: CASSETGGYNTEAFF; CDR3 DNA: TGTGCCAGCAGCGAAACAGGGGGCTATAACACTGAAGCTTTCTTT
clone size: -; D gene: -; J gene: TRBJ2-5; V gene: TRBV6-6; CDR3 protein: CASSLQGREQYF; CDR3 DNA: TGTGCCAGCAGTTTACAGGGACGGGAGCAGTACTTC
clone size: -; D gene: -; J gene: TRBJ2-7; V gene: TRBV27; CDR3 protein: CASSLSGPYEQYF; CDR3 DNA: TGTGCCAGCAGTTTATCCGGCCCATACGAGCAGTACTTC
clone size: -; D gene: -; J gene: TRBJ2-2; V gene: TRBV30; CDR3 protein: CAWSDRGNTGELFF; CDR3 DNA: TGTGCCTGGAGTGACAGAGGGAACACCGGGGAGCTGTTTTTT
clone size: -; D gene: -; J gene: TRBJ1-2; V gene: TRBV7-6; CDR3 protein: CASSLAQFMGYTF; CDR3 DNA: TGTGCCAGCAGCTTAGCCCAGTTTATGGGCTACACCTTC
clone size: -; D gene: -; J gene: TRBJ2-3; V gene: TRBV5-4; CDR3 protein: CASSLEARGSTDTQYF; CDR3 DNA: TGTGCCAGCAGCTTGGAGGCTAGGGGGTCCACAGATACGCAGTATTTT
clone size: once; D gene: -; J gene: TRBJ2-1; V gene: TRBV14; CDR3 protein: CASTDSWGEQFF; CDR3 DNA: TGTGCCAGCACTGACTCGTGGGGTGAGCAGTTCTTC
clone size: -; D gene: -; J gene: TRBJ2-7; V gene: TRBV6-1; CDR3 protein: CASSERWADPYEQYF; CDR3 DNA: TGTGCCAGCAGTGAACGGTGGGCCGACCCCTACGAGCAGTACTTC
clone size: -; D gene: TRBD2; J gene: TRBJ2-1; V gene: TRBV19; CDR3 protein: CASSINKGLEVYNEQFF; CDR3 DNA: TGTGCCAGTAGTATAAATAAGGGACTAGAAGTATACAATGAGCAGTTCTTC
clone size: once; D gene: TRBD2; J gene: TRBJ2-1; V gene: TRBV7-9; CDR3 protein: CASSLSNRGGSYNEQFF; CDR3 DNA: TGTGCCAGCAGCCTCAGCAATCGCGGGGGGTCCTACAATGAGCAGTTCTTC
clone size: once; D gene: -; J gene: TRBJ1-4; V gene: TRBV25-1; CDR3 protein: CASSAPVRFNEKLFF; CDR3 DNA: TGTGCCAGCAGTGCACCGGTCCGCTTTAATGAAAAACTGTTTTTT
clone size: -; D gene: -; J gene: TRBJ2-7; V gene: TRBV28; CDR3 protein: CASGDSSYEQYF; CDR3 DNA: TGTGCCAGCGGCGACAGTTCCTACGAGCAGTACTTC
clone size: -; D gene: TRBD1; J gene: TRBJ1-6; V gene: TRBV4-1; CDR3 protein: CASSQGTGGNSPLHF; CDR3 DNA: TGCGCCAGCAGCCAAGGGACAGGGGGGAATTCACCCCTCCACTTT
clone size: -; D gene: -; J gene: TRBJ1-4; V gene: TRBV7-9; CDR3 protein: CASSLAGAGPNEKLFF; CDR3 DNA: TGTGCCAGCAGCCTCGCAGGGGCAGGACCTAATGAAAAACTGTTTTTT
clone size: -; D gene: -; J gene: TRBJ2-1; V gene: TRBV4-2; CDR3 protein: CASSQEVNEQFF; CDR3 DNA: TGTGCCAGCAGCCAAGAGGTGAATGAGCAGTTCTTC
clone size: -; D gene: TRBD1; J gene: TRBJ2-1; V gene: TRBV27; CDR3 protein: CASSWTGGFFHEQFF; CDR3 DNA: TGTGCCAGCAGCTGGACAGGGGGTTTTTTCCATGAGCAGTTCTTC
clone size: -; D gene: TRBD2; J gene: TRBJ2-7; V gene: TRBV28; CDR3 protein: CASSLRRGVFRSDEQYF; CDR3 DNA: TGTGCCAGCAGTTTACGGCGGGGGGTCTTCCGTTCAGACGAGCAGTACTTC
clone size: -; D gene: -; J gene: TRBJ2-5; V gene: TRBV19; CDR3 protein: CASSIRSHRIQETQYF; CDR3 DNA: TGTGCCAGTAGTATTAGGTCCCACAGGATACAAGAGACCCAGTACTTC
clone size: -; D gene: TRBD1; J gene: TRBJ2-5; V gene: TRBV10-1; CDR3 protein: CASSPGTDPVETQYF; CDR3 DNA: TGCGCCAGCAGTCCGGGGACAGACCCCGTCGAGACCCAGTACTTC
clone size: -; D gene: -; J gene: TRBJ1-6; V gene: TRBV6-4; CDR3 protein: CATPAGWGSPLHF; CDR3 DNA: TGTGCCACCCCAGCAGGGTGGGGATCACCCCTCCACTTT
clone size: once; D gene: -; J gene: TRBJ2-7; V gene: TRBV5-6; CDR3 protein: CASSSGGNEQYF; CDR3 DNA: TGTGCCAGCAGCTCCGGTGGAAACGAGCAGTACTTC
clone size: -; D gene: TRBD1; J gene: TRBJ2-7; V gene: TRBV11-2; CDR3 protein: CASSHDRGSSYEQYF; CDR3 DNA: TGTGCCAGCAGCCACGACAGGGGGTCCTCCTACGAGCAGTACTTC
clone size: -; D gene: TRBD2; J gene: TRBJ2-1; V gene: TRBV7-6; CDR3 protein: CASSSRTSGFNEQFF; CDR3 DNA: TGTGCCAGCAGCTCCCGGACTAGCGGGTTCAATGAGCAGTTCTTC
clone size: -; D gene: TRBD1; J gene: TRBJ1-1; V gene: TRBV5-6; CDR3 protein: CASSTGTGKAEAFF; CDR3 DNA: TGTGCCAGCAGCACCGGGACAGGGAAAGCTGAAGCTTTCTTT
clone size: -; D gene: -; J gene: TRBJ2-7; V gene: TRBV27; CDR3 protein: CASSRGHEQYF; CDR3 DNA: TGTGCCAGCAGCCGGGGACACGAGCAGTACTTC
clone size: once; D gene: -; J gene: TRBJ1-2; V gene: TRBV28; CDR3 protein: CASSSGPWYGGYTF; CDR3 DNA: TGTGCCAGCAGTTCGGGCCCGTGGTACGGAGGCTACACCTTC
clone size: few; D gene: TRBD1; J gene: TRBJ1-1; V gene: TRBV19; CDR3 protein: CASSMEAGTEFTEAFF; CDR3 DNA: TGTGCCAGTAGTATGGAGGCAGGGACAGAATTTACTGAAGCTTTCTTT
clone size: -; D gene: TRBD1; J gene: TRBJ2-2; V gene: TRBV12-5; CDR3 protein: CASGPGQGAAGELFF; CDR3 DNA: TGTGCTAGTGGACCCGGACAGGGGGCGGCCGGGGAGCTGTTTTTT
clone size: -; D gene: -; J gene: TRBJ1-6; V gene: TRBV5-4; CDR3 protein: CASSLTGSNSPLHF; CDR3 DNA: TGTGCCAGCAGCTTGACAGGGTCTAATTCACCCCTCCACTTT
clone size: -; D gene: -; J gene: TRBJ2-3; V gene: TRBV9; CDR3 protein: CASSPRQFTDTQYF; CDR3 DNA: TGTGCCAGCAGCCCAAGACAGTTCACAGATACGCAGTATTTT
clone size: -; D gene: -; J gene: TRBJ2-1; V gene: TRBV4-1; CDR3 protein: CASSQQASSYNEQFF; CDR3 DNA: TGCGCCAGCAGCCAACAGGCGAGCTCCTACAATGAGCAGTTCTTC
clone size: -; D gene: -; J gene: TRBJ1-6; V gene: TRBV7-8; CDR3 protein: CASSSLGGTSSYNSPLHF; CDR3 DNA: TGTGCCAGCAGCTCCCTTGGAGGGACCAGCTCCTATAATTCACCCCTCCACTTT
clone size: -; D gene: -; J gene: TRBJ2-2; V gene: TRBV5-4; CDR3 protein: CASSLNTGELFF; CDR3 DNA: TGTGCCAGCAGCCTAAACACCGGGGAGCTGTTTTTT
clone size: -; D gene: -; J gene: TRBJ2-7; V gene: TRBV5-1; CDR3 protein: CASSLGRGGVDEQYF; CDR3 DNA: TGCGCCAGCAGCTTGGGGCGGGGTGGGGTTGACGAGCAGTACTTC
clone size: -; D gene: -; J gene: TRBJ2-5; V gene: TRBV4-2; CDR3 protein: CASSHPSNPETQYF; CDR3 DNA: TGTGCCAGCAGCCACCCTAGCAACCCAGAGACCCAGTACTTC